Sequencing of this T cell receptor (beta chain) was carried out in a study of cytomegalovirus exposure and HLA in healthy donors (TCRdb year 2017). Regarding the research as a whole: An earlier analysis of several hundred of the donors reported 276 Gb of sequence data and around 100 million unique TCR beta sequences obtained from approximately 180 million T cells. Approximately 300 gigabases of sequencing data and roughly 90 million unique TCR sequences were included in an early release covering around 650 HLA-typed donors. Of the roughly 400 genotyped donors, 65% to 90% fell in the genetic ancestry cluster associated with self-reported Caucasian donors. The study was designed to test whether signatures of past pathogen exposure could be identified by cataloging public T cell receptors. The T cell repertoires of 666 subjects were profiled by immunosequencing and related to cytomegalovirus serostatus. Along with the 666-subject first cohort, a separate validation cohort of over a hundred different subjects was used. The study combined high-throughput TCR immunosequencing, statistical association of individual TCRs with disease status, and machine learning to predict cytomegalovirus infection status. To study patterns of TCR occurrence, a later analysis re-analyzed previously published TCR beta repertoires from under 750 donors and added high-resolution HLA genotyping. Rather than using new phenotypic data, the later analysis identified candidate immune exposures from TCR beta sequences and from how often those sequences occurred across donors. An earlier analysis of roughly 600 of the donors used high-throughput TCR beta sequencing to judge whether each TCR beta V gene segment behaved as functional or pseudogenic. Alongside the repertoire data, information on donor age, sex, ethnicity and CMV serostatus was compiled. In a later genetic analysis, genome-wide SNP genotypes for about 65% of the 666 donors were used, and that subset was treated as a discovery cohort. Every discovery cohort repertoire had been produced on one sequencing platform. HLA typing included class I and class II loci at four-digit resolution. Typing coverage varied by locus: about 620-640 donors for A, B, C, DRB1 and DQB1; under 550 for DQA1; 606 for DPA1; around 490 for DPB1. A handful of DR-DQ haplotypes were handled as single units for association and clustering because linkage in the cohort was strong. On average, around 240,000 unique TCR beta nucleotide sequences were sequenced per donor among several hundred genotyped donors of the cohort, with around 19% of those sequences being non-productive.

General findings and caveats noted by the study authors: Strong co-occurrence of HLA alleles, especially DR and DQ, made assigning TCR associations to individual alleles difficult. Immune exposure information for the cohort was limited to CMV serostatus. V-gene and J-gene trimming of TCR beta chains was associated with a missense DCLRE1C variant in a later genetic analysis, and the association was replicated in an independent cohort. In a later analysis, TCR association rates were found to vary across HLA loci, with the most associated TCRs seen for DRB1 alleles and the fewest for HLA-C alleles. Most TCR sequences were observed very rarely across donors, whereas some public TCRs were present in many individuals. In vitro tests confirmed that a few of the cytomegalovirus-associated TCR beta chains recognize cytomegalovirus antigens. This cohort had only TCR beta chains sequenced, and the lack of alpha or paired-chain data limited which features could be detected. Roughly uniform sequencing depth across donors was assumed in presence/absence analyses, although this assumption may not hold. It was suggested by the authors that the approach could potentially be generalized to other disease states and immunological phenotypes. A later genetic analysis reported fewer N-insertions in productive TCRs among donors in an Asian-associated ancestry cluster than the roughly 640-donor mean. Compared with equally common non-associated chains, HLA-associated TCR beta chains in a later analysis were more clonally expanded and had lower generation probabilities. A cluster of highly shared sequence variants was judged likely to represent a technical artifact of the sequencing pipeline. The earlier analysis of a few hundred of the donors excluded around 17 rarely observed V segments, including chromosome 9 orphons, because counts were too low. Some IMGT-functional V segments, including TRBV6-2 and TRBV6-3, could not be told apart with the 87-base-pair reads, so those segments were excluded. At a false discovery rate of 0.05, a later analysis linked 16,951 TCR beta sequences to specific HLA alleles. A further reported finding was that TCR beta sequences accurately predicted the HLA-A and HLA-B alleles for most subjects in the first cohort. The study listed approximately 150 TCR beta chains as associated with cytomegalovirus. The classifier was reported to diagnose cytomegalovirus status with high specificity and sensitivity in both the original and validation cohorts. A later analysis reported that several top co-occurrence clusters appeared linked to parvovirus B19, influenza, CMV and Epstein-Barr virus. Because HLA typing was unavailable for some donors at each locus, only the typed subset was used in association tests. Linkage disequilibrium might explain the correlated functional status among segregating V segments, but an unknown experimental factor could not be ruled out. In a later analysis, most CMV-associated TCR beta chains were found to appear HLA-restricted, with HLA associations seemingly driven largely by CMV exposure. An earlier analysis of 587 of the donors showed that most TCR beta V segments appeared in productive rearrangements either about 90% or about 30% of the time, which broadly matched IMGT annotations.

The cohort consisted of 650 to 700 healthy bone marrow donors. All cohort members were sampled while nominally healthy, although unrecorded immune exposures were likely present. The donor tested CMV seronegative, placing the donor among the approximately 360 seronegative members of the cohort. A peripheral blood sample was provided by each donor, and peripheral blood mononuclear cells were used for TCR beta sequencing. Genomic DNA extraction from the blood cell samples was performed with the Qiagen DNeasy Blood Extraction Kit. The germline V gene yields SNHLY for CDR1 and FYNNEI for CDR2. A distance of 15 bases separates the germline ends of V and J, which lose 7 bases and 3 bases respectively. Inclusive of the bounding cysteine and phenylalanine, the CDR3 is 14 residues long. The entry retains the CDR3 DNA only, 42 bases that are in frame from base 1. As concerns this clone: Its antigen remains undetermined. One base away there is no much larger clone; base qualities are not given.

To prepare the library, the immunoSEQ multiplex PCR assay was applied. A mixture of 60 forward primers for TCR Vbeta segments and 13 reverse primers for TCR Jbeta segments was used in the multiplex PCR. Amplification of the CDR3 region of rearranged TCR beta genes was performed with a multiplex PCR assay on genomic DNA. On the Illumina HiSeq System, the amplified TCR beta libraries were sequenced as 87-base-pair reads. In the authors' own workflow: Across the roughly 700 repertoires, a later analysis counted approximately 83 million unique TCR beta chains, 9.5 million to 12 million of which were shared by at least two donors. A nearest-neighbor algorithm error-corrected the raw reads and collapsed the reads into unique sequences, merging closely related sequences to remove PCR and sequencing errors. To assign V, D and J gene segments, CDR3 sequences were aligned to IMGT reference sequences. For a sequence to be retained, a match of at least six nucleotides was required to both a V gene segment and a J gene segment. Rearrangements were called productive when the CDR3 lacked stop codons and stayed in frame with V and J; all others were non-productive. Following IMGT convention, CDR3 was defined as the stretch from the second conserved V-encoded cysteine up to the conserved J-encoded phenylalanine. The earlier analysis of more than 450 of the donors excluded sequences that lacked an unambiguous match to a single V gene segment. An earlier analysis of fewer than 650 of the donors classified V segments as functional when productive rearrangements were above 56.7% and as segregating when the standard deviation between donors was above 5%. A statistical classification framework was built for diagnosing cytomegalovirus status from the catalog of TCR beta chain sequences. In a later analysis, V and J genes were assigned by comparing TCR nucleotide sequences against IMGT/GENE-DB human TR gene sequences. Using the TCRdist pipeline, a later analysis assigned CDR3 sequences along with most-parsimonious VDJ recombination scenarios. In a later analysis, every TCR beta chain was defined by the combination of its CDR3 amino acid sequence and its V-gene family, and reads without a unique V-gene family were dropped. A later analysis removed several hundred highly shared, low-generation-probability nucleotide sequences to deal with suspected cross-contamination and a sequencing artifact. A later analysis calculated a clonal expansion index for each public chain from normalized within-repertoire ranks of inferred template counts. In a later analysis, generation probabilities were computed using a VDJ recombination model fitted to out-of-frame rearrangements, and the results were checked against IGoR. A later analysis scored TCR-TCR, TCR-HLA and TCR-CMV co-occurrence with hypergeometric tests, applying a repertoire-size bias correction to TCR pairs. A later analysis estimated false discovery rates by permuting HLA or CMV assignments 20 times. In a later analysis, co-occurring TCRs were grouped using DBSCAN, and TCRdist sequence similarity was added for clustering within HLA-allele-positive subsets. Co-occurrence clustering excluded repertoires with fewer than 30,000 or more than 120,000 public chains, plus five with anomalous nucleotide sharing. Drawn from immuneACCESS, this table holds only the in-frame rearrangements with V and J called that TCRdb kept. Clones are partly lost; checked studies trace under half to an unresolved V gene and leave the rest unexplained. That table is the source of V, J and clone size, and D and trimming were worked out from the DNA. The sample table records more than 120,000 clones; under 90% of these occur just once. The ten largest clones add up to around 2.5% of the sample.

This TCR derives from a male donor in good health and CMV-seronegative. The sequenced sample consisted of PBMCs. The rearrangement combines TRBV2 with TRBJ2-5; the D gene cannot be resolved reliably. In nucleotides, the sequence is TGTGCCAGCACCCCCCTGACGCAGGAAGAGACCCAGTACTTC. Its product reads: CASTPLTQEETQYF.